What follows describes a single T cell receptor (beta chain). Antigen unknown. The record originates from a study of PD-1 blockade in classical Hodgkin lymphoma. Sequenced by immunoSEQ multiplex PCR; TCRdb stores in-frame clones only, minus some. This sample yields 90,000 to 130,000 clones, of which 80% to 90% are seen a single time; approximately 20% belongs to the top ten. All the patients suffered relapse after autologous stem cell transplantation, and brentuximab vedotin exposure differed. Trimming pared 6 bases from V and 4 bases from J, leaving 15 bases between. Germline loops: CDR1 MNHEY, CDR2 SMNVEV (reference sequence). The CDR3 consists of 15 residues. Findings and caveats of the study: CD4+ TCR diversity, unlike CD8+, climbed significantly by C4D1. Newly diagnosed patients had diversity similar to the baseline diversity of complete responders. Compared with healthy donors, newly diagnosed patients reportedly showed lower baseline TCR diversity.

The sequence came from a human donor with classical Hodgkin lymphoma. Sample: peripheral blood mononuclear cells (PBMCs), taken before the second cycle of nivolumab. V gene TRBV27 combines with J gene TRBJ2-2, with unresolved D. The CDR3, as DNA: TGTGCCAGCAGCCGGACCCGAGGCGGCACCGGGGAGCTGTTTTTT. Its translation: CASSRTRGGTGELFF.